This T cell receptor (beta chain) was profiled in a study of Ad26.COV2.S vaccination and SARS-CoV-2 variants. Study-wide context: Intramuscularly, Ad26.COV2.S was given either once or twice, 56 days apart. Study results and caveats: Vaccine recipients surpassed placebo recipients in spike-specific TCR breadth.

Stated treatment: over 15 received Ad26.COV2.S at low or high dose, single or two shots; about 5 received placebo; per-sample allocation not given. Sampling took place 63 days after the first vaccine or placebo injection. Whoever gave the sample was an adult aged 18-55 years in Boston. Notes on this clone: Its target is unknown.

CDR3 length: 15 amino acids. V shed 5 bases and J 3 bases; nucleotides not matched to a gene: 7. The germline V gene has CDR1 MNHEY and CDR2 SVGEGT. The protocol was immunoSEQ multiplex PCR, while the TCRdb copy is restricted to in-frame clones and leaves out a portion. The top ten clones hold around 6.4% of a sample with around 300,000 clones, around 89% of them seen once. The gene calls are TRBV6-2 or TRBV6-3 and TRBJ1-5; 7 nucleotides align to TRBD1. This receptor was obtained from a person aged 18-65 years who received the Ad26.COV2.S COVID-19 vaccine or a placebo. Sample: peripheral blood, taken in a trial of Ad26.COV2.S vaccine versus placebo. The CDR3 nucleotides read TGTGCCAGCAGTAGGACAGGACCTCCCAATCAGCCCCAGCATTTT. Protein product: CASSRTGPPNQPQHF.